The rows below give T cell receptor beta chains drawn from one sample of a study of blood T cells in healthy people across ages. One entry per CDR3 protein, called by TCRdb with MiXCR from the 5' RACE reads. This table holds 540,000 or so distinct CDR3 sequences, less than 25% found once. The same sample was also used in a study of T cells of mothers and their children.

The source material was blood. Source of these receptors: a boy aged 5 to 17 in good health. The CDR3 runs from the conserved cysteine through the conserved F or W. The D gene is left open where the match is weak. Expanded clones get a size class; other rows say once, few or many, or leave the size out.

size: .; V: TRBV7-2; D: .; J: TRBJ1-6; DNA: TGTGCCAGCAGTTTCCCGACAGGTCCCCTCCACTTT; CDR3: CASSFPTGPLHF
size: few; V: TRBV28; D: .; J: TRBJ2-7; DNA: TGTGCCAGCAGTTTTCTGACAGGCCACTACGAGCAGTACTTC; CDR3: CASSFLTGHYEQYF
size: .; V: TRBV14; D: .; J: TRBJ2-5; DNA: TGTGCCAGCAGCCCAGAGAGGTGGATCCAAGAGACCCAGTACTTC; CDR3: CASSPERWIQETQYF
size: .; V: TRBV3-1; D: .; J: TRBJ1-2; DNA: TGTGCCAGCAGCCAAGATCGAAGGAGTGGCTACACCTTC; CDR3: CASSQDRRSGYTF
size: .; V: TRBV9; D: .; J: TRBJ1-5; DNA: TGTGCCAGCAGCCCTACCTGGGGTACCAATCAGCCCCAGCATTTT; CDR3: CASSPTWGTNQPQHF
size: .; V: TRBV6-1; D: TRBD2; J: TRBJ2-7; DNA: TGTGCCAGCAGCCCTCCCCGACTAGCGGACGAGCAGTACTTC; CDR3: CASSPPRLADEQYF
size: few; V: TRBV5-6; D: TRBD1; J: TRBJ2-1; DNA: TGTGCCAGCAGCCCTGATCCTGGACAGGGGATCTTC; CDR3: CASSPDPGQGIF
size: .; V: TRBV28; D: .; J: TRBJ1-5; DNA: TGTGCCAGCAGTTCCCCTCGGCGGAGCAATCAGCCCCAGCATTTT; CDR3: CASSSPRRSNQPQHF
size: few; V: TRBV28; D: .; J: TRBJ1-1; DNA: TGTGCCAGCACGTTCCCCTCGAACACTGAAGCTTTCTTT; CDR3: CASTFPSNTEAFF
size: .; V: TRBV9; D: .; J: TRBJ2-2; DNA: TGTGCCAGCAGCCCGAGGGGGGGCGCGAACACCGGGGAGCTGTTTTTT; CDR3: CASSPRGGANTGELFF
size: .; V: TRBV14; D: TRBD1; J: TRBJ1-2; DNA: TGTGCCAGCAGCCCCCGGGACAGAAGCTATGGCTACACCTTC; CDR3: CASSPRDRSYGYTF
size: .; V: TRBV7-2; D: TRBD2; J: TRBJ2-1; DNA: TGTGCCAGCAGTCACCGGGGAGGGCGATCCTACAATGAGCAGTTCTTC; CDR3: CASSHRGGRSYNEQFF
size: few; V: TRBV15; D: .; J: TRBJ2-7; DNA: TGTGCCACCAGCAGGGGAACCCTCTACGAGCAGTACTTC; CDR3: CATSRGTLYEQYF
size: .; V: TRBV20-1; D: TRBD2; J: TRBJ2-3; DNA: TGCAGTGCTCCCTCCGCTAGCGGAAGCACAGATACGCAGTATTTT; CDR3: CSAPSASGSTDTQYF
size: .; V: TRBV11-2; D: .; J: TRBJ2-2; DNA: TGTGCCAGCAGCCTCGCCCCCGCCGGGGAGCTGTTTTTT; CDR3: CASSLAPAGELFF
size: .; V: TRBV15; D: .; J: TRBJ1-4; DNA: TGTGCCACCAGCAGAGACGCGGGTGAAAAACTGTTTTTT; CDR3: CATSRDAGEKLFF
size: few; V: TRBV20-1; D: .; J: TRBJ2-1; DNA: TGCAGTGCTCGGGGACCGGGATGGGGTGAGCAGTTCTTC; CDR3: CSARGPGWGEQFF
size: .; V: TRBV28; D: .; J: TRBJ2-3; DNA: TGTGCCAGCAGTTTTTATGCCCCGTTTGAAGGACACACAGATACGCAGTATTTT; CDR3: CASSFYAPFEGHTDTQYF
size: few; V: TRBV29-1; D: TRBD1; J: TRBJ2-7; DNA: TGCAGCGTTGAAGTCTCTCGGGACAGATCCTACGAGCAGTACTTC; CDR3: CSVEVSRDRSYEQYF
size: few; V: TRBV6-5; D: TRBD1; J: TRBJ2-1; DNA: TGTGCCAGCAGTAGTGGGACAGGGCGGGACAATGAGCAGTTCTTC; CDR3: CASSSGTGRDNEQFF
size: .; V: TRBV4-3; D: TRBD2; J: TRBJ2-7; DNA: TGCGCCAGCAGCCAAGGGGGAAAGCGGGATCTATACGAACAGTACTTC; CDR3: CASSQGGKRDLYEQYF
size: few; V: TRBV12-3/TRBV12-4; D: .; J: TRBJ2-7; DNA: TGTGCCAGCAGTTTAGTCTCAATGGCAGGGGAGGGAAACGAGCAGTACTTC; CDR3: CASSLVSMAGEGNEQYF